These T cell receptor beta chains were read from a single sample in a study of T cell repertoires in cytomegalovirus infection. TCRdb re-derived calls from the reads in MiXCR, one entry per CDR3 protein. The sample shows 290,000 or so distinct CDR3 sequences, roughly 9.3% of them seen only once. The sequenced material came from PBMCs. Source of these receptors: a human donor in good health (CMV status not recorded). Some clones in this sample may be carry-over from other donors' samples. The conserved cysteine and the conserved F or W are not part of the CDR3 here. Fields, in order: J gene, V gene, CDR3 protein.

>TRBJ1-2|TRBV19
ASSIRGHRGYT
>TRBJ2-5|TRBV27
ASSLSPRGEETQY
>TRBJ2-1|TRBV29-1
SVRGGGDGGNEQF
>TRBJ2-2|TRBV6-5
ASSYGDRVVTGELF
>TRBJ1-1|TRBV20-1
SARERGTPQNTEAF
>TRBJ2-1|TRBV2
ASTKTGLVGYNEQF
>TRBJ2-1|TRBV20-1
SGGTGANEQF
>TRBJ2-7|TRBV2
ASSELAGVSYEQY
>TRBJ2-6|TRBV7-9
ASSRRTGSVANVLT
>TRBJ2-3|TRBV20-1
SASVGISTDTQY
>TRBJ2-1|TRBV2
ASSERERINEQF
>TRBJ2-2|TRBV7-2
ASTNPGAGMLF
>TRBJ2-5|TRBV5-1
ASSLAPGFQETQY
>TRBJ1-1|TRBV10-2
ASRRGASGTAAMNTEAF
>TRBJ2-7|TRBV6-5
ASSYGGPLREQY
>TRBJ1-2|TRBV7-2
ASTGGGYGYT
>TRBJ1-1|TRBV12-3/TRBV12-4
ASSLWGASVEAF
>TRBJ2-7|TRBV12-3/TRBV12-4
ASSDRPFMGQGAGEQY
>TRBJ1-5|TRBV27
ASSSFSNWGNQPQH
>TRBJ2-2|TRBV28
ASKGPANTGELF
>TRBJ2-2|TRBV2
ASRQGTGELF
>TRBJ2-2|TRBV6-6
ASSYSGNRVNTGELF
>TRBJ1-1|TRBV10-3
AVIGKLDTEAF
>TRBJ2-7|TRBV5-6
ASSLAYRGVYEQY
>TRBJ2-3|TRBV6-6
ASSYSERPKADTQY
>TRBJ2-3|TRBV11-2
ASSLEASRGSRNTQY
>TRBJ1-5|TRBV6-6
ASSYSTLRQGQPQH
>TRBJ1-5|TRBV28
ASSFGATGYQPQH
>TRBJ2-2|TRBV6-1
ASSGQGTGELF
>TRBJ1-2|TRBV19
ASTPWPGGSGGYT
>TRBJ1-2|TRBV14
ASSQDADYGYT
>TRBJ2-2|TRBV27
ASSFWAGELF
>TRBJ1-4|TRBV29-1
SVESGRDEKLF
>TRBJ1-1|TRBV4-2
ASSQDIGWNTEAF
>TRBJ1-1|TRBV7-9
ASSLRSNTEAF
>TRBJ1-2|TRBV5-1
ASSLEWGIGYT
>TRBJ1-2|TRBV20-1
SAPDNYGYT
>TRBJ1-5|TRBV10-3
AISVALSNQPQH
>TRBJ1-5|TRBV19
ASNPRDTNNQPQH
>TRBJ2-5|TRBV20-1
SASGAGETQY